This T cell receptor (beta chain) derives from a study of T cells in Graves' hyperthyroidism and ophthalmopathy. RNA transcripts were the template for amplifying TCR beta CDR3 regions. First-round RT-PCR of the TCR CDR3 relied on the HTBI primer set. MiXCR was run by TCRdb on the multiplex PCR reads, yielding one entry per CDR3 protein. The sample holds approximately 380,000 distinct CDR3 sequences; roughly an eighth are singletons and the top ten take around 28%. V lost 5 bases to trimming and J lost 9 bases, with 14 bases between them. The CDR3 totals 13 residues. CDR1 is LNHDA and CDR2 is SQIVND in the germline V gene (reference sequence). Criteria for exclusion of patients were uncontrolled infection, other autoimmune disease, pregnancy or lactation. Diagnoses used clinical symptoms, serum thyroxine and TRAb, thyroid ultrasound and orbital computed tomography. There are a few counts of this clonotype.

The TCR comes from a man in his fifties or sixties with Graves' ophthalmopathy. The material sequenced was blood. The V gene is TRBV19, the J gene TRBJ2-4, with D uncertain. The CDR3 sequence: CASSPGHRGIQYF. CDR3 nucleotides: TGTGCCAGTAGTCCGGGTCACCGTGGCATTCAGTACTTC.